The rows below give T cell receptor beta chains drawn from one sample of a study of cytomegalovirus exposure and HLA in healthy donors. The table came from immunoSEQ multiplex PCR; TCRdb's copy has only in-frame clones and leaves some out. In total, the table holds under 95,000 clones. Sequencing was performed on PBMCs. Every receptor here comes from a female donor in good health and CMV-seropositive. The CDR3 runs from the conserved cysteine through the conserved F or W. Fields, in order: D gene, V gene, J gene, CDR3 protein, CDR3 DNA. A D gene is named only where the DNA matches it firmly.

>TRBD1|TRBV5-6|TRBJ1-5
CASSPWTGVSNQPQHF
TGTGCCAGCAGCCCATGGACAGGGGTGAGCAATCAGCCCCAGCATTTT
>TRBD1|TRBV12-5|TRBJ1-5
CASGSFTGGPNQPQHF
TGTGCTAGTGGTTCGTTTACAGGGGGCCCCAATCAGCCCCAGCATTTT
>-|TRBV29-1|TRBJ1-5
CSVELGRGQPQHF
TGCAGCGTTGAACTTGGCAGGGGTCAGCCCCAGCATTTT
>TRBD1|TRBV11-2|TRBJ2-3
CASSQNQGADTQYF
TGTGCCAGCAGCCAAAATCAGGGGGCAGATACGCAGTATTTT
>-|TRBV4-2|TRBJ1-3
CASSLARGNTIYF
TGTGCCAGCAGCCTCGCGAGGGGAAACACCATATATTTT
>-|TRBV11-3|TRBJ2-1
CASSLEAGADVTANEQFF
TGTGCCAGCAGCTTAGAGGCGGGGGCGGATGTGACGGCCAATGAGCAGTTCTTC
>-|TRBV19|TRBJ1-2
CASIGRDYGYTF
TGTGCCAGTATTGGGCGGGACTATGGCTACACCTTC
>-|TRBV7-2|TRBJ2-3
CASSAGRGFSTDTQYF
TGTGCCAGCAGCGCGGGGAGGGGGTTCAGCACAGATACGCAGTATTTT
>TRBD1|TRBV27|TRBJ1-2
CASSWDRANYGYTF
TGTGCCAGCAGTTGGGACAGGGCCAACTATGGCTACACCTTC
>TRBD1|TRBV27|TRBJ1-1
CASRLTGANTEAFF
TGTGCCAGCAGACTTACAGGGGCTAACACTGAAGCTTTCTTT